This T cell receptor beta chain emerged from a study of blood T cell repertoires in COVID-19. Study details: Sources were T cells, B-cell-depleted T cells, or PBMCs; the material itself was cDNA or gDNA.

Between the trimmed V and J ends, which lost 0 bases and 7 bases, there was a span of 12 bases. The CDR3 is made up of 15 amino acids. Germline V gives CDR1 MNHNS, CDR2 SASEGT. This clone has just a few counts. Per the authors' pipeline: Using reference gene primer amplification, nucleated cell counts were estimated. Sequencing used immunoSEQ multiplex PCR; TCRdb keeps in-frame clones, though not all of them. That table furnishes V, J and clone size, whereas the DNA furnished D and trimming. Of around 340,000 clones listed, approximately 86% were seen once; the top ten hold 7.1%. The receptor was derived from a woman in her fifties or sixties with COVID-19, enrolled during active disease. This rearrangement joins TRBV6-1 to TRBJ1-4, with D perhaps matching TRBD1 (5 bases). The material sequenced was peripheral blood. The CDR3 DNA is TGTGCCAGCAGTGAAGCGCGGGGCATTACTGAAAAACTGTTTTTT. This translates into CASSEARGITEKLFF.